This is a list of T cell receptor beta chains from one sample in a study of blood T cell repertoires in COVID-19. Assay: immunoSEQ multiplex PCR; the TCRdb copy retains only in-frame clones and omits some. The table shows 95,000 to 110,000 clones, with 84% occurring only once. The sample consisted of peripheral blood. These receptors originate from a human donor in a cohort sampled during active or convalescent COVID-19. Both conserved end residues are part of each CDR3. A D gene is named only where the DNA matches it firmly. The listing skips clone size in some rows; elsewhere it reads once, few, many or a size class.

NA,TRBJ1-2,NA,TRBV7-9,TGTGCCAGCAGCTCAACAGGGATCTATGGCTACACCTTC,CASSSTGIYGYTF
NA,TRBJ1-6,few,TRBV15,TGTGCCACCAGCAGAGATAGACAACCTTATAATTCACCCCTCCACTTT,CATSRDRQPYNSPLHF
TRBD1,TRBJ2-7,NA,TRBV4-1,TGCGCCAGTAAGAGGGACAGGGGTACCTACGAGCAGTACTTC,CASKRDRGTYEQYF
NA,TRBJ1-1,NA,TRBV12-3/TRBV12-4,TGTGCCAGCAGTTTAGTAGCTAGGTCAGCTTTCTTT,CASSLVARSAFF
TRBD1,TRBJ2-7,NA,TRBV4-3,TGCGCCAGCAGCCAAGGGACAGGGTTGGACGAGCAGTACTTC,CASSQGTGLDEQYF
NA,TRBJ2-7,once,TRBV4-1,TGCGCCAGCAGCCAGGTTGACAGAGACTACGAGCAGTACTTC,CASSQVDRDYEQYF
TRBD1,TRBJ1-5,NA,TRBV4-1,TGCGCCAGCAGCCAAGAGCAGGCAGGGGGCCGACAGCCCCAGCATTTT,CASSQEQAGGRQPQHF
TRBD2,TRBJ2-1,NA,TRBV5-5,TGTGCCAGCAGCGCGGAGACTAGCGGGGGGGTTAGTGAGCAGTTCTTC,CASSAETSGGVSEQFF
TRBD1,TRBJ2-3,NA,TRBV7-2,TGTGCCAGCAGCCCAGGGGGTTTGGATACGCAGTATTTT,CASSPGGLDTQYF
NA,TRBJ2-2,NA,TRBV3-1/TRBV3-2,TGTGCCAGCAGCCCCCTTCGGTTCCCCTCGAACACCGGGGAGCTGTTTTTT,CASSPLRFPSNTGELFF
TRBD1,TRBJ2-6,few,TRBV9,TGTGCCAGCAGCGTGCCGGGACAGGGAGGCTCTGGGGCCAACGTCCTGACTTTC,CASSVPGQGGSGANVLTF
NA,TRBJ1-6,NA,TRBV5-6,TGTGCCAGCAGCTTTACGGAGAATTCACCCCTCCACTTT,CASSFTENSPLHF
NA,TRBJ2-3,NA,TRBV4-3,TGCGCCAGCAGCCAGGACTACCGAGATACGCAGTATTTT,CASSQDYRDTQYF
NA,TRBJ1-1,NA,TRBV19,TGTGCCAGTAGTAGACGGGAGAACACTGAAGCTTTCTTT,CASSRRENTEAFF
NA,TRBJ2-1,NA,TRBV5-4,TGTGCCAGCAGCTTGGCCTCAGGGATCGGATACAATGAGCAGTTCTTC,CASSLASGIGYNEQFF
NA,TRBJ2-3,few,TRBV4-2,TGTGCCAGCAGCCAAGATGGTGGGAATAGCGGAAGCACAGATACGCAGTATTTT,CASSQDGGNSGSTDTQYF
TRBD2,TRBJ2-7,NA,TRBV5-1,TGCGCCAGCAGTCCTACTAGCGGGGGGCCCTACGAGCAGTACTTC,CASSPTSGGPYEQYF
TRBD1,TRBJ2-2,NA,TRBV18,TGTGCCAGCTCACCGCAGCCCGGACAGGGCCAAGGGGAGCTGTTTTTT,CASSPQPGQGQGELFF
TRBD2,TRBJ2-7,NA,TRBV28,TGTGCCAGCACCACATGGATTAGCGGGGGGGCCCAGGAGCAGTACTTC,CASTTWISGGAQEQYF
NA,TRBJ2-3,NA,TRBV6-5,TGTGCCAGCAGCGTAAATGAGGGTACGCAGTATTTT,CASSVNEGTQYF
NA,TRBJ1-1,NA,TRBV7-2,TGTGCCAGCAGCTTAGAGGCAGAGGGCACTGAAGCTTTCTTT,CASSLEAEGTEAFF
TRBD1,TRBJ1-2,NA,TRBV7-2,TGTGCCAGCAGCCCCCGGACAGGGTGGAAAGAAGGCTACACCTTC,CASSPRTGWKEGYTF
NA,TRBJ2-5,NA,TRBV10-2,TGCGCCAGCAGTGAGAGAGGGATAAGCCAAGAGACCCAGTACTTC,CASSERGISQETQYF
NA,TRBJ1-2,NA,TRBV4-1,TGCGCCAGCAGCCAAGAACCAGGGGACGACGGCTACACCTTC,CASSQEPGDDGYTF
TRBD1,TRBJ1-3,NA,TRBV11-2,TGTGCCAGCAGCTTAAGCCGGACAGGGCGTTTGGATTTTGGAAACACCATATATTTT,CASSLSRTGRLDFGNTIYF
TRBD1,TRBJ2-7,NA,TRBV10-3,TGTGCCACGTCCGGGACAGATCACTTCTACGAGCAGTACTTC,CATSGTDHFYEQYF
NA,TRBJ2-7,few,TRBV5-1,TGCGCCAGCAGCTTGGATCCCAGGGCCTACGAGCAGTACTTC,CASSLDPRAYEQYF
NA,TRBJ1-6,NA,TRBV11-1,TGTGCCAGCAGCTTAGACCAGAATAATTCACCCCTCCACTTT,CASSLDQNNSPLHF